This TCR beta chain was obtained from a study of Ad26.COV2.S vaccination and SARS-CoV-2 variants. As for the study in general: Donor joined the COV1001 Ad26.COV2.S trial arm. In the study, Ad26.COV2.S was injected intramuscularly once, or twice 56 days apart. Study findings and constraints: Vaccinees reportedly had broad spike-specific CD8+ and CD4+ T cell responses.

The treatment: about 20 received Ad26.COV2.S at low or high dose, single or two shots; 5 received placebo; per-sample allocation not given. Material that was analyzed had been drawn on day 63 after the first vaccine or placebo injection. Libraries were prepared by immunoSEQ multiplex PCR; TCRdb keeps only in-frame clonotypes and omits some of them. The data contain about 440,000 clones, 90% of them singletons. In its sample, this clone was seen once. Antigen unknown. The TCR was taken from a person aged 18 to 65 who received the Ad26.COV2.S COVID-19 vaccine or a placebo. Sequenced here: peripheral blood, sampled in a trial of Ad26.COV2.S vaccine versus placebo.

CDR3 sequence (DNA): TGTGCCAGTAGTGCCGAGAGAGCGGTATCCTACGAGCAGTACTTC. Translating gives CASSAERAVSYEQYF. The V gene is TRBV19, the J gene TRBJ2-7; D may be TRBD2 (5 bases). Germline CDR1 is LNHDA and CDR2 is SQIVND (reference sequence). This CDR3 contains 15 residues. Trimming shortened V by 5 bases and J by 1 base, and 15 bases separated the two germline ends.